This TCR beta chain originates from a study of STAT3 mutations in large granular lymphocyte leukemia. Produced via immunoSEQ multiplex PCR; TCRdb's table is partial and in-frame only. Here the sample spans 30,000 to 40,000 clones, approximately 83% being singletons. Note on this clone: As yet, its antigen is unknown.

The study's findings and limits: Every T-LGLL patient had at least one immunodominant TCRbeta clonotype. Suggested: STAT3 mutation was not the ancestral event for these clonal expansions. No sample exists from the first appearance of each clone. Differing intervals and regimens complicate linking therapy response to clone burden.

V shed 1 base, J shed 0 bases, and the junction held 5 bases outside the gene matches. Germline V gene sequence: CDR1 SGHVS, CDR2 FQNEAQ. The CDR3 is 17 residues long. The specimen was peripheral blood mononuclear cells. The sequence came from a man in his sixties with T-cell large granular lymphocyte leukemia. Some clones in this sample may be carry-over from other donors' samples. V usage is TRBV7-8 and J usage is TRBJ2-7, with 11 bases matching TRBD1. The CDR3 DNA follows: TGTGCCAGCAGCTTAGGGACAGGGGGCTTGGACTCCTACGAGCAGTACTTC. Translating it yields CASSLGTGGLDSYEQYF.